Listed here are 25 T cell receptor beta chains from one sample, sequenced in a study of T cells in tuberculosis (dated by TCRdb to the late 2010s). The sample's time point, from its label and the paper: new active TB diagnosis, blood taken before or within 7 days of starting treatment. Library preparation was by the immunoSEQ multiplex PCR assay. The table comes from immuneACCESS by way of TCRdb, which keeps in-frame sequences with V and J called. Part of the clones is missing from these tables; in studies checked, under half for an unresolved V gene and the rest for unknown reasons. The sample profile shows about 30,000 clones; 92% of them were found once. Around 7% of the sample is in the top ten clones. Sequencing used PBMCs, obtained at tuberculosis diagnosis. These receptors were obtained from an adult with tuberculosis.

The chain links TRBV29-1 to TRBJ2-3, with TRBD2 matching over 7 bases. CDR1 and CDR2 (germline): SQVTM, ANQGSEA. The CDR3 consists of 15 residues. V shed 0 bases, J shed 4 bases, and the junction held 7 bases outside the gene matches. CDR3: CSVEDRGGGSDTQYF. DNA for the CDR3: TGCAGCGTTGAAGATCGTGGCGGGGGTTCAGATACGCAGTATTTT.

The J gene is TRBJ1-2, the V gene TRBV6-6; 7 positions agree with TRBD1. Per germline, CDR1 MNHNY and CDR2 SVGAGI (reference sequence). The length of the CDR3 is 13 residues. J gave up 8 bases and V 5 bases, and 8 bases lay outside the gene matches. The CDR3 coding sequence is TGTGCCAGCAGTCGCGACAGGGACGGAGGCTACACCTTC. It codes for CASSRDRDGGYTF.

This clone showed up just once. This sequence joins TRBV11-2 and TRBJ2-3; 8 positions agree with TRBD2. Germline V CDR1 and CDR2: SGHAT, FQNNGV. The CDR3 covers 15 residues. After removal of 0 bases from V and 7 bases from J, the junction contained 6 bases not matched to a gene. Written as DNA, the CDR3 is TGTGCCAGCAGCTTAGAAGGGACTAGACGGTATACGCAGTATTTT. It codes for CASSLEGTRRYTQYF.

The rearrangement links TRBV18 to TRBJ1-3, with 7 bases fitting TRBD1. Trimming took 0 bases from V and 0 from J; bases not matched to a gene: 2. Germline assignment: CDR1 KGHSH and CDR2 LQKENI. CDR3 length equals 16 residues. CDR3 bases: TGTGCCAGCTCACCACCGGGACAGCGCTCTGGAAACACCATATATTTT. Amino acids: CASSPPGQRSGNTIYF. Complete variable domain (other parts from reference TRBV18 and TRBJ1-3): NAGVMQNPRHLVRRRGQEARLRCSPMKGHSHVYWYRQLPEEGLKFMVYLQKENIIDESGMPKERFSAEFPKEGPSILRIQQVVRGDSAAYFCASSPPGQRSGNTIYFGEGSWLTVV.

The chain couples TRBV5-1 to TRBJ1-2, with a weak D call TRBD1 (5 bases). Trimming cost V 4 bases and J 4 bases, with 17 bases left between them. The CDR3 has 15 amino acids. Germline V gene sequence: CDR1 SGHRS, CDR2 YFSETQ. CDR3 sequence (DNA): TGCGCCAGCAGCGGAGGGGCCGTGGCTTCCTATGGCTACACCTTC. Its protein is CASSGGAVASYGYTF.

The rearrangement joins TRBV30 to TRBJ2-7; maybe TRBD2 (6 bases). The CDR3 runs 13 residues. CDR1 is GTSNPN, CDR2 SVGIG, per germline (reference sequence). The V gene lost 4 bases and the J gene lost 4 bases, with 14 bases spanning the gap. This CDR3 reads CAWTLGSPYEQYF. CDR3 nucleotides: TGTGCCTGGACCCTCGGGAGTCCTTACGAGCAGTACTTC.

The chain joins TRBV23-1 to TRBJ1-5, with D maybe TRBD1 (6 bases). TRBV23-1 counts as an open reading frame of uncertain function. The CDR3 has 15 residues. Trimming removed 4 bases from V and 3 bases from J, with 13 bases in between. The CDR3, as DNA: TGCGCCAGCAGTCGGGACTACAGGGCCAATCAGCCCCAGCATTTT. Translated: CASSRDYRANQPQHF.

V is TRBV2 and J is TRBJ2-3; 9 bases align to TRBD2. The CDR3 covers 14 residues. The V gene end was trimmed by 6 bases and the J gene end by 1 base; junction bases not matched to a gene: 2. Germline values: CDR1 SNHLY, CDR2 FYNNEI. The CDR3 nucleotides are TGTGCCAGCAGAGAGCGGGGGGGCACAGATACGCAGTATTTT. Translated, it gives CASRERGGTDTQYF.

The chain combines TRBV7-8 with TRBJ2-1; 9 nucleotides match TRBD2. There are 17 residues in the CDR3. Trimming removed 5 bases from V and 0 bases from J; junction bases left unmatched: 8. The germline gives CDR1 SGHVS, CDR2 FQNEAQ. In DNA form, the CDR3 reads TGTGCCAGCAGCACACGTAGCGGGGGCGACTCCTACAATGAGCAGTTCTTC. It is translated as CASSTRSGGDSYNEQFF. The whole variable domain, filled in from reference TRBV7-8 and TRBJ2-1, reads GAGVSQSPRYKVAKRGQDVALRCDPISGHVSLFWYQQALGQGPEFLTYFQNEAQLDKSGLPSDRFFAERPEGSVSTLKIQRTQQEDSAVYLCASSTRSGGDSYNEQFFGPGTRLTVL.

The chain is built from TRBV9 and TRBJ1-5; D ambiguous. V shed 4 bases and J shed 1 base, with 15 bases lying between them. The CDR3 runs to 16 residues. Germline CDR1 SGDLS, CDR2 YYNGEE. CDR3: CASSPPPEGSNQPQHF. CDR3 in DNA: TGTGCCAGCAGCCCCCCGCCCGAGGGAAGCAATCAGCCCCAGCATTTT.

The chain combines TRBV10-3 with TRBJ2-7; TRBD1 matches 7 bases. V shed 0 bases, J shed 0 bases, and the junction held 8 bases outside the gene matches. Germline V gives CDR1 ENHRY, CDR2 SYGVKD. This CDR3 is built from 17 residues. CDR3 sequence (DNA): TGTGCCATCAGTGAGTCGAGGGGGCTGACGAGCTCCTACGAGCAGTACTTC. This translates into CAISESRGLTSSYEQYF.

The CDR3 loop is CASSPGQKETQYF. CDR3 sequence (DNA): TGTGCCAGCAGCCCCGGACAGAAAGAGACCCAGTACTTC. This rearrangement joins TRBV7-3 to TRBJ2-5; maybe TRBD1 (6 bases). The CDR3 extends over 13 amino acids. V was cut by 5 bases and J by 3 bases, with 10 bases left in between. Germline CDR1 SGHTA, CDR2 FQGTGA.

The chain employs TRBV2 and TRBJ2-1; 7 bases are shared with TRBD2. Germline trimming cut 7 bases from V and 4 bases from J; bases unmatched to any gene: 7. Germline values: CDR1 SNHLY, CDR2 FYNNEI. This CDR3 spans 14 amino acids. Here the CDR3 DNA reads TGTGCCAGCAAGAAACGGGGGGTTTACAATGAGCAGTTCTTC. It is translated as CASKKRGVYNEQFF.

The V gene is TRBV2, the J gene TRBJ1-5; TRBD1 agrees at 7 bases. Trimming took 2 bases from V and 5 from J; bases not matched to a gene: 6. Germline V gene lookup returns CDR1 SNHLY and CDR2 FYNNEI. The CDR3 is made up of 15 amino acids. CDR3 DNA sequence: TGTGCCAGCAGTGAAAACAGGGGACTTTATCAGCCCCAGCATTTT. This gives the protein CASSENRGLYQPQHF.

The rearrangement links TRBV19 to TRBJ2-7, with a tentative D call TRBD2 (5 bases). CDR3 size: 15 residues. CDR1 and CDR2 from the germline V gene are LNHDA and SQIVND (reference sequence). Trimming took 3 bases from V and 0 from J, leaving 12 bases between them. The DNA for the CDR3 is TGTGCCAGTAGTATCGGGTCGGGGAGCTCCTACGAGCAGTACTTC. Translating it yields CASSIGSGSSYEQYF.

The chain recombines TRBV19 with TRBJ1-3; D ambiguous. Trimming shortened V by 2 bases and J by 4 bases, and 12 bases separated the two germline ends. CDR1 and CDR2 (germline): LNHDA, SQIVND (reference sequence). This CDR3 comprises 15 residues. Here the CDR3 DNA reads TGTGCCAGTAGTATAATTGCGGCTTCGGGAAACACCATATATTTT. Its protein is CASSIIAASGNTIYF.

J is TRBJ1-2 and V is TRBV12-5; possible D gene TRBD1, 6 bases. The CDR3 is 14 residues long. V dropped 1 base and J dropped 8 bases, with 14 bases sitting between them. Germline V gene sequence: CDR1 LGHNT, CDR2 FRNRAP. CDR3 amino acids: CASGLAPTGWGYTF. CDR3 sequence (DNA): TGTGCTAGTGGTTTGGCCCCGACAGGATGGGGCTACACCTTC.

This clone was picked up one time. V is TRBV28 and J is TRBJ2-7, with TRBD2 as a possible D gene (6 bases). Germline-derived CDR1 and CDR2 are MDHEN and SYDVKM. CDR3 size: 16 residues. Trimming shortened V by 2 bases and J by 2 bases, and 16 bases separated the two germline ends. The CDR3 bases are TGTGCCAGCAGTTTACTCGCTAGCGAGACAACCTACGAGCAGTACTTC. This sequence encodes CASSLLASETTYEQYF.

The chain is built from TRBV30 and TRBJ1-5, with TRBD1 matching over 9 bases. With V trimmed by 3 bases and J by 6 bases, 6 bases remained unmatched. CDR3 size: 14 residues. Germline V gives CDR1 GTSNPN, CDR2 SVGIG (reference sequence). The CDR3 here is CAWRGDREGQPQHF. As DNA, the CDR3 is TGTGCCTGGAGGGGGGACAGGGAGGGTCAGCCCCAGCATTTT.

In its sample, this clone was seen once. V usage is TRBV6-5 and J usage is TRBJ2-7; 7 bases are shared with TRBD1. Per germline, CDR1 MNHEY and CDR2 SVGAGI. V was clipped by 2 bases and J by 7 bases; unmatched bases: 8. The length of the CDR3 is 14 residues. The DNA of the CDR3 is TGTGCCAGCAGTTACACCAGGGGGAATAGGGAGCAGTACTTC. It translates to CASSYTRGNREQYF.

The CDR3 nucleotides are TGTGCCAGCAGCCGGGACAGGGGGCTGGCCGGGGAGCTGTTTTTT. Translating it yields CASSRDRGLAGELFF. The V gene is TRBV11-2, the J gene TRBJ2-2; 12 bases match TRBD1. The CDR3 runs to 15 residues. The ends lost 5 bases at V and 6 bases at J; junction bases unmatched: 4. The germline gives CDR1 SGHAT, CDR2 FQNNGV.

This chain connects TRBV9 to TRBJ1-3; D gene ambiguous. This CDR3 region has 16 residues. Trimming took 0 bases from V and 0 from J, leaving 10 bases between them. The germline V gene has CDR1 SGDLS and CDR2 YYNGEE. The CDR3 DNA sequence: TGTGCCAGCAGCGTAGGGGCAGGTATCTCTGGAAACACCATATATTTT. Amino acids: CASSVGAGISGNTIYF.

This chain uses TRBV7-8 with TRBJ1-5; TRBD1 might be the D (6 bases). In germline, CDR1 is SGHVS, CDR2 FQNEAQ. CDR3 length: 16 residues. Between the trimmed V and J ends, which lost 5 bases and 3 bases, there was a span of 17 bases. The CDR3 loop reads CASSTGTYNLNQPQHF. The CDR3 DNA reads as TGTGCCAGCAGCACAGGGACCTACAATCTCAATCAGCCCCAGCATTTT.

This clone came up once. This chain links TRBV7-3 with TRBJ2-7, with TRBD2 matching over 9 bases. Germline V CDR1 and CDR2: SGHTA, FQGTGA. The CDR3 covers 14 residues. The J segment lost 5 bases and the V segment lost 5 bases, leaving 7 bases of the junction unmatched. This chain's CDR3 is CASSPGTSRHEQYF. For the CDR3, the DNA is TGTGCCAGCAGCCCCGGGACTAGCCGGCACGAGCAGTACTTC.

The V and J genes are TRBV2 and TRBJ1-2; 8 positions agree with TRBD1. The CDR3 is made up of 14 amino acids. The V gene's germline CDR1 is SNHLY and CDR2 FYNNEI. V lost 6 bases to trimming and J lost 4 bases; unmatched junction nucleotides: 7. CDR3 nucleotides: TGTGCCAGCAGCGTGACAGGGGCGGTCTATGGCTACACCTTC. Translation gives CASSVTGAVYGYTF. Full variable domain (outside the CDR3, taken from reference TRBV2 and TRBJ1-2): EPEVTQTPSHQVTQMGQEVILRCVPISNHLYFYWYRQILGQKVEFLVSFYNNEISEKSEIFDDQFSVERPDGSNFTLKIRSTKLEDSAMYFCASSVTGAVYGYTFGSGTRLTVV.